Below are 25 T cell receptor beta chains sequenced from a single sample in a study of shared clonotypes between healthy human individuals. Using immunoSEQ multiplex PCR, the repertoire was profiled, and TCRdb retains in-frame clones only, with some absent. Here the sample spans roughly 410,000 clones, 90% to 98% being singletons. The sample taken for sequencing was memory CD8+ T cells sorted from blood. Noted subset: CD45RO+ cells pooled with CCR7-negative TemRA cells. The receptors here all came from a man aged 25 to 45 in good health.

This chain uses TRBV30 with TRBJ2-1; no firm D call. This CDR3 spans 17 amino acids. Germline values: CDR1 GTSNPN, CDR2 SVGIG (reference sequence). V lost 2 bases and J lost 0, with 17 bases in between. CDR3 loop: CAWSPPLSPSSYNEQFF. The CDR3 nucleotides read TGTGCCTGGAGTCCCCCCCTGTCCCCGAGCTCCTACAATGAGCAGTTCTTC.

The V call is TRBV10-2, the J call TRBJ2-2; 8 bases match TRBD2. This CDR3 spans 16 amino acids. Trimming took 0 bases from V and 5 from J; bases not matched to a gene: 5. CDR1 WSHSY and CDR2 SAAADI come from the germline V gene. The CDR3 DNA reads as TGCGCCAGCAGTGAGTCCCCCAGCGGGAGAACCGGGGAGCTGTTTTTT. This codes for CASSESPSGRTGELFF.

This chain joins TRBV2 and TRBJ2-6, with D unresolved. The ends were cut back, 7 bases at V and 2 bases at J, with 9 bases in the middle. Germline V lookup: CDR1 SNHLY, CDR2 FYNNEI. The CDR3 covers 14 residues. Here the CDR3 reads CASTTTAGANVLTF. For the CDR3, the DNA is TGTGCCAGCACTACCACAGCTGGGGCCAACGTCCTGACTTTC.

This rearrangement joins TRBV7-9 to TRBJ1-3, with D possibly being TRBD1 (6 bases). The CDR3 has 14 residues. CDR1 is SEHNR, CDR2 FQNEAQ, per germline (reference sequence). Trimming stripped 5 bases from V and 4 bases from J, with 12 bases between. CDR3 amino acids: CASSRAGAGNTIYF. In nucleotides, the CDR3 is TGTGCCAGCAGCCGTGCAGGGGCCGGAAACACCATATATTTT.

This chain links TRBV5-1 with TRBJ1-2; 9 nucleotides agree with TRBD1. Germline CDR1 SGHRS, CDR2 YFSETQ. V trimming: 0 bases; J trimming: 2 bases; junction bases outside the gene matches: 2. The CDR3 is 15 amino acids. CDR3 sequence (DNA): TGCGCCAGCAGCTTGGCCGGGACAGGGAACTATGGCTACACCTTC. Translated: CASSLAGTGNYGYTF.

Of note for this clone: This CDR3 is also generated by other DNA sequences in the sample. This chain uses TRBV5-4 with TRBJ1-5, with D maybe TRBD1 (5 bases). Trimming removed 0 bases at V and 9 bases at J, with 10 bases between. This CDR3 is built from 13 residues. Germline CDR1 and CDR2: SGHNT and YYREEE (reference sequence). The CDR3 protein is CASSLEGRGPQHF. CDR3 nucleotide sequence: TGTGCCAGCAGCTTGGAAGGGAGGGGGCCCCAGCATTTT.

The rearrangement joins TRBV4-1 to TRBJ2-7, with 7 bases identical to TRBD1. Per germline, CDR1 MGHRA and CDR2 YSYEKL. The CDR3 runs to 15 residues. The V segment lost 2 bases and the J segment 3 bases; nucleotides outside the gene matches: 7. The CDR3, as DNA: TGCGCCAGCAGCCAACTCCGGGACAGCCACTACGAGCAGTACTTC. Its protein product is CASSQLRDSHYEQYF.

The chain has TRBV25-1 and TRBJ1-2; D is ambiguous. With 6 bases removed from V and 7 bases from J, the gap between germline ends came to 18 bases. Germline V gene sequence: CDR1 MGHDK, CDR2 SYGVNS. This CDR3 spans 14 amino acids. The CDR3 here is CASRGGPPWSGYTF. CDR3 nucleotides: TGTGCCAGCAGGGGTGGGCCCCCCTGGAGTGGCTACACCTTC.

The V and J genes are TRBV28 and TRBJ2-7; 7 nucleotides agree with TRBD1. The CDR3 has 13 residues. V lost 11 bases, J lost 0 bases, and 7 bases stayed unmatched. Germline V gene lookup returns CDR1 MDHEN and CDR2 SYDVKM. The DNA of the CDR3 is TGTGCCGCCCTCCGGGACAGCTCCTACGAGCAGTACTTC. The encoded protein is CAALRDSSYEQYF.

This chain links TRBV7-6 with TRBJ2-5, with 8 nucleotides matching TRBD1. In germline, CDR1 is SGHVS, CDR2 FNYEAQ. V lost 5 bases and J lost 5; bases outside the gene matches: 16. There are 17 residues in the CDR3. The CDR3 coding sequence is TGTGCCAGCAGCCCAGTCAGGGGGCGGGGTTATGGGGAGACCCAGTACTTC. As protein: CASSPVRGRGYGETQYF.

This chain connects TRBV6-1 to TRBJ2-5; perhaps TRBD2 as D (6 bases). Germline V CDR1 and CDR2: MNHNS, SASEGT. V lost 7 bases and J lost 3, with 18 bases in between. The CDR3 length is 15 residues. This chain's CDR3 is CASTIRSLAKETQYF. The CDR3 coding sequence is TGTGCCAGCACTATTCGGTCACTAGCTAAAGAGACCCAGTACTTC.

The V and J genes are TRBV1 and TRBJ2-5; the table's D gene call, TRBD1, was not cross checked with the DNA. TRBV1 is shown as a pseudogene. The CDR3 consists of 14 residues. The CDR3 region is CTSTDRYCEETQYF. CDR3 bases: TGCACCAGCACCGACAGGTATTGTGAGGAGACCCAGTACTTC.

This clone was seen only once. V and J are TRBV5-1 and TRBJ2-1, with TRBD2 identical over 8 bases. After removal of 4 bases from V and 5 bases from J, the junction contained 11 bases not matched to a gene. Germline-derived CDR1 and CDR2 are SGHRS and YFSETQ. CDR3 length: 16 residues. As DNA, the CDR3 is TGCGCCAGCAGCCTAACACCGGGACTAGTCGACAATGAGCAGTTCTTC. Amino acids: CASSLTPGLVDNEQFF.

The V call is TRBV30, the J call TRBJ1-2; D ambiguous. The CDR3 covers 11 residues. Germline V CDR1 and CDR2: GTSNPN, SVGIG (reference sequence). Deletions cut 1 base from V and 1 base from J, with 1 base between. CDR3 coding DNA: TGTGCCTGGAGTGATAACTATGGCTACACCTTC. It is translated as CAWSDNYGYTF.

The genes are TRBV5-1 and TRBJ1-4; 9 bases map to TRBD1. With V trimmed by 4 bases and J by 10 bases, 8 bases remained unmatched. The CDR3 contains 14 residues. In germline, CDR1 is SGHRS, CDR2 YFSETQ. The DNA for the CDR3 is TGCGCCAGCAGCCGGGACAGGGAAAGAGGAAAACTGTTTTTT. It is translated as CASSRDRERGKLFF.

The CDR3 nucleotides read TGTGCCAGCAGCGCCCAAGGACAGGGTGTAGTCACAGATACGCAGTATTTT. Residues: CASSAQGQGVVTDTQYF. The chain carries TRBV9 and TRBJ2-3; 8 bases fit TRBD1. J lost 2 bases, V lost 3 bases, and 11 bases had no gene match. The length of the CDR3 is 17 residues. Germline V CDR1 and CDR2: SGDLS, YYNGEE. Looking up the rest from reference TRBV9 and TRBJ2-3 gives the full variable domain: DSGVTQTPKHLITATGQRVTLRCSPRSGDLSVYWYQQSLDQGLQFLIQYYNGEERAKGNILERFSAQQFPDLHSELNLSSLELGDSALYFCASSAQGQGVVTDTQYFGPGTRLTVL.

The CDR3 reads CASRGGQGQNIQYF. CDR3 bases: TGTGCCAGCAGGGGGGGACAGGGGCAAAACATTCAGTACTTC. The V call is TRBV28, the J call TRBJ2-4, with TRBD1 identical over 10 bases. Germline assignment: CDR1 MDHEN and CDR2 SYDVKM. Unmatched junction bases numbered 4, after V lost 6 bases and J lost 5 bases. The CDR3 extends over 14 amino acids.

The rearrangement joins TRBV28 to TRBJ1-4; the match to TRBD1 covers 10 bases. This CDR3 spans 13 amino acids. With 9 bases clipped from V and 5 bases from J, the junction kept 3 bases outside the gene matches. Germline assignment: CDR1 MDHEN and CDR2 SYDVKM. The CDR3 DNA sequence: TGTGCCAGTAGGACAGGGGGGAATGAAAAACTGTTTTTT. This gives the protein CASRTGGNEKLFF.

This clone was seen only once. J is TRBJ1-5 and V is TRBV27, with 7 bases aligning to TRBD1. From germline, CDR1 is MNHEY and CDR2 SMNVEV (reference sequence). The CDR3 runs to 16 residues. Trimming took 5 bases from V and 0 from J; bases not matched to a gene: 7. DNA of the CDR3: TGTGCCAGCAGTGACAGGGACCCAGATAGCAATCAGCCCCAGCATTTT. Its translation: CASSDRDPDSNQPQHF.

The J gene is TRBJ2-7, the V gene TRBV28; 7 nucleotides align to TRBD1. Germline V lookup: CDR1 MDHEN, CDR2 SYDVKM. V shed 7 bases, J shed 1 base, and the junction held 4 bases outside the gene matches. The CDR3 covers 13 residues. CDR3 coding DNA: TGTGCCAGCACCATGGGACAGTCCTACGAGCAGTACTTC. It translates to CASTMGQSYEQYF.

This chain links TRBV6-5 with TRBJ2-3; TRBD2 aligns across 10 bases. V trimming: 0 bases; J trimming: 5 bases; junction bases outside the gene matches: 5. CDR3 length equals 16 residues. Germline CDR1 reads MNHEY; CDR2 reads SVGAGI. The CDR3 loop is CASSYSASGSGDTQYF. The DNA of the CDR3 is TGTGCCAGCAGTTACTCGGCTAGCGGGAGTGGAGATACGCAGTATTTT.

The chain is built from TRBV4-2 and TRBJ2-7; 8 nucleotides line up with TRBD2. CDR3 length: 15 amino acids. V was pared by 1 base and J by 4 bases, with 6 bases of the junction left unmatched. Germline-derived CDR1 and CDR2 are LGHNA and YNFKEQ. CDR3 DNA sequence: TGTGCCAGCAGCCAAGCGGGAGGGCCCTCGTACGAGCAGTACTTC. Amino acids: CASSQAGGPSYEQYF.

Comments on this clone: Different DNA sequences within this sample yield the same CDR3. CDR3 in amino acids: CASSVGQGNQPQHF. CDR3 DNA: TGTGCCAGCAGCGTCGGGCAGGGGAATCAGCCCCAGCATTTT. This chain links TRBV9 with TRBJ1-5; tentative D call: TRBD1 (6 bases). V lost 2 bases and J lost 4, with 10 bases in between. CDR3 length: 14 residues. Per germline, CDR1 SGDLS and CDR2 YYNGEE. Drawing the rest from reference TRBV9 and TRBJ1-5, the complete variable domain is DSGVTQTPKHLITATGQRVTLRCSPRSGDLSVYWYQQSLDQGLQFLIQYYNGEERAKGNILERFSAQQFPDLHSELNLSSLELGDSALYFCASSVGQGNQPQHFGDGTRLSIL.

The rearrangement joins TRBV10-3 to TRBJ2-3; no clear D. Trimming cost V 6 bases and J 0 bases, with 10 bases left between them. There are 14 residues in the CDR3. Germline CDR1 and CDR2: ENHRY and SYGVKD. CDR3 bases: TGTGCCATCAGGCACGACTGGAGCACAGATACGCAGTATTTT. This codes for CAIRHDWSTDTQYF.

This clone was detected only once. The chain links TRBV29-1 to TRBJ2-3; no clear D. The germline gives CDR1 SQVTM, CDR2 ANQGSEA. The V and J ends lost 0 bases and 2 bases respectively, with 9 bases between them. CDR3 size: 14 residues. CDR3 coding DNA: TGCAGCGTTGAAGACCGGGTATCCACAGATACGCAGTATTTT. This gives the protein CSVEDRVSTDTQYF.